The entry below describes one TCR beta chain. The source of the sample is a study of cytomegalovirus exposure and HLA in healthy donors. Germline lookup yields CDR1 SEHNR and CDR2 FQNEAQ (reference sequence). The V segment lost 6 bases and the J segment 5 bases; nucleotides outside the gene matches: 9. There are 15 residues in the CDR3. The PCR was carried out with 60 Vbeta primers and 13 Jbeta primers. TCRdb's copy holds only in-frame clones and misses some; the assay was immunoSEQ multiplex PCR. This table holds about 89,000 clones, approximately 71% found once. Sequenced sample: PBMCs. This TCR came from a man between 25 and 39 years old in good health and CMV-seronegative. The chain employs TRBV7-9 and TRBJ2-1; the match to TRBD2 covers 8 bases. CDR3 coding DNA: TGTGCCAGCAGTTCCCCCGGGGGGGGCCACAATGAGCAGTTCTTC. Protein product: CASSSPGGGHNEQFF.